This TCR beta chain was recovered during a study of CD8 T cells in Susac syndrome. Included as multiple sclerosis controls were treatment-naive patients who had stable or active relapsing-remitting disease. CDR3 length equals 11 residues. CDR1 and CDR2 (germline): DFQATT, SNEGSKA (reference sequence). Trimming removed 2 bases at V and 7 bases at J, with 8 bases between. Overall study results and limits: An acknowledgment was made by the study that its TCR sequencing and HLA analysis involved relatively few individuals.

The RNA input was about 0.5 to 1 ug, and it was reverse transcribed with random hexamers. By means of immunoSEQ multiplex PCR, TCR beta CDR3 spanning 54 Vbeta and 13 Jbeta underwent amplification. TCRdb reprocessed the immunoSEQ multiplex PCR reads via MiXCR and lists one record per CDR3 protein. The table includes about 300,000 distinct CDR3 sequences, about 91% detected once. To note about this clonotype: Its antigen is not known.

The sequence was collected from a human donor with multiple sclerosis. The chain is built from TRBV20-1 and TRBJ2-5; D perhaps matches TRBD2 (6 bases). Input material: CD4+ T cells from PBMCs. CDR3 protein: CSARQGGTQYF. For the CDR3, the DNA is TGCAGTGCTAGACAGGGAGGGACCCAGTACTTC.